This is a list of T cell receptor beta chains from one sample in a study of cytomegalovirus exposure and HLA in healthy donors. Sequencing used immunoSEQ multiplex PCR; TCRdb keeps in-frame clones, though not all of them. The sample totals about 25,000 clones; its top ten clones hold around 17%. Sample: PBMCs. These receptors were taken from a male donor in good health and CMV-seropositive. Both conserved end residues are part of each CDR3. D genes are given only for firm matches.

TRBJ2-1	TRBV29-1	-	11	CSARIDNEQFF	TGCAGCGCTAGAATTGACAATGAGCAGTTCTTC
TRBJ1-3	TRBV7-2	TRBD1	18	CASAVTGGVLGSGNTIYF	TGTGCCAGCGCGGTGACAGGGGGAGTATTGGGGTCTGGAAACACCATATATTTT
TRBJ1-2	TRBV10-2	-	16	CASSETQGTASYGYTF	TGCGCCAGCAGTGAGACCCAGGGGACCGCCTCTTATGGCTACACCTTC
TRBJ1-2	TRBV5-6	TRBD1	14	CASSPHRGLDYRTF	TGTGCCAGCAGCCCTCACAGGGGCCTGGACTATAGGACCTTC
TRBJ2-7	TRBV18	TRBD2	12	CASSVGGNEQYF	TGTGCCAGCTCTGTGGGGGGGAACGAGCAGTACTTC
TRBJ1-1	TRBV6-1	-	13	CASSDRGGTEAFF	TGTGCCAGCAGTGATAGGGGGGGCACTGAAGCTTTCTTT
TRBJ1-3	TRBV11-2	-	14	CASSSRLSGNTIYF	TGTGCCAGCAGCTCAAGACTGTCTGGAAACACCATATATTTT
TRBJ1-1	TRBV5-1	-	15	CASSLVGGLYTEAFF	TGCGCCAGCAGCTTAGTCGGGGGGCTATACACTGAAGCTTTCTTT
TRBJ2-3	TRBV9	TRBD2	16	CASSVRTSGGTDTQYF	TGTGCCAGCAGCGTCCGGACTAGCGGGGGCACAGATACGCAGTATTTT
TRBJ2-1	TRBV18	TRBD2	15	CASSPSSGSRDEQFF	TGTGCCAGCTCACCATCCAGCGGGAGTAGAGATGAGCAGTTCTTC
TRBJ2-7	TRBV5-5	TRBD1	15	CASSLRGQLVYEQYF	TGTGCCAGCAGCTTGCGGGGACAGCTCGTCTACGAGCAGTACTTC
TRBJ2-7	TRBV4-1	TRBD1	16	CASSQYESGTGGSEHF	TGCGCCAGCAGCCAATACGAATCCGGGACAGGGGGTTCAGAACACTTC
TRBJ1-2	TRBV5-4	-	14	CASSSPLQGNGYTF	TGTGCCAGCAGCTCCCCCCTACAGGGAAATGGCTACACCTTC
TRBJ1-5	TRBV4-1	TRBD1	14	CASSLGQLNQPQHF	TGCGCCAGCAGCCTGGGACAGCTAAATCAGCCCCAGCATTTT
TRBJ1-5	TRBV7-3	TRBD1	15	CASSPTGTGNQPQHF	TGTGCCAGCAGCCCCACCGGGACAGGCAATCAGCCCCAGCATTTT
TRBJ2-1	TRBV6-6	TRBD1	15	CASRAGTGKINEQFF	TGTGCCAGCAGAGCCGGGACAGGGAAGATTAATGAGCAGTTCTTC
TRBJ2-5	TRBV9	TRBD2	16	CASSVGASGSFETQYF	TGTGCCAGCAGCGTTGGGGCTAGCGGGAGTTTTGAGACCCAGTACTTC
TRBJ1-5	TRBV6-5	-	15	CASSHKTGRNQPQHF	TGTGCCAGCAGCCATAAGACAGGCCGCAATCAGCCCCAGCATTTT
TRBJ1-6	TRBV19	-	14	CASSAGVEGSPLHF	TGTGCCAGTAGTGCGGGGGTAGAGGGGTCACCCCTCCACTTT
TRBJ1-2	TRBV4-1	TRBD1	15	CASSQDEQGASGYTF	TGCGCCAGCAGCCAAGATGAACAGGGGGCTAGTGGCTACACCTTC
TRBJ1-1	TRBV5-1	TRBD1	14	CASSTGQGWTEDFF	TGCGCCAGCAGCACCGGACAGGGGTGGACTGAAGATTTCTTT
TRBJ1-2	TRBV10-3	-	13	CAISIGGIDGYTF	TGTGCCATCAGTATAGGGGGAATTGATGGCTACACCTTC
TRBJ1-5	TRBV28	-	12	CASTQWAGTQHF	TGTGCCAGCACCCAATGGGCAGGAACCCAGCATTTT
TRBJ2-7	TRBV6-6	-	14	CASSAQTPVYEQYF	TGTGCCAGCAGTGCTCAGACTCCTGTATACGAGCAGTACTTC
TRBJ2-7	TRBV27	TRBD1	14	CASSSRDRTYEQYF	TGTGCCAGCAGTTCCCGGGACAGGACCTACGAGCAGTACTTC
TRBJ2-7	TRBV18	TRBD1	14	CASSQGTDYYEQYF	TGTGCCAGCTCACAAGGGACAGATTACTACGAGCAGTACTTC
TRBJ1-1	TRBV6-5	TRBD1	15	CASRGQDSMNTEAFF	TGTGCCAGCAGGGGACAGGACAGCATGAACACTGAAGCTTTCTTT
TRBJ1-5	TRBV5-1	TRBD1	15	CASSPGTGGGQPQHF	TGCGCCAGCAGTCCCGGGACAGGGGGAGGTCAGCCCCAGCATTTT
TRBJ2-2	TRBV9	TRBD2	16	CASSPRLAESTGELFF	TGTGCCAGCAGCCCTCGACTAGCGGAGTCCACCGGGGAGCTGTTTTTT
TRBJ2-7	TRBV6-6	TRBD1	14	CASSKPGTGYEQYF	TGTGCCAGCAGTAAGCCCGGGACAGGCTACGAGCAGTACTTC
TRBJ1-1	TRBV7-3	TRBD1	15	CASSLHQGAVAEAFF	TGTGCCAGCAGCTTACATCAGGGGGCGGTGGCTGAAGCTTTCTTT
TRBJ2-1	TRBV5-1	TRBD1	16	CASSLAGTGGANEQFF	TGCGCCAGCAGCTTGGCCGGGACAGGGGGCGCCAATGAGCAGTTCTTC
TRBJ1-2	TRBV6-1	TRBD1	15	CASRDDRGSVYGYTF	TGTGCCAGCAGAGATGACAGGGGTTCCGTCTATGGCTACACCTTC
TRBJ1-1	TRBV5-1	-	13	CASGAAMNTEAFF	TGCGCCAGCGGGGCCGCAATGAACACTGAAGCTTTCTTT
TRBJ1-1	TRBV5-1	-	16	CASSLAGKQVYTEAFF	TGCGCCAGCAGCTTGGCCGGAAAACAGGTCTACACTGAAGCTTTCTTT
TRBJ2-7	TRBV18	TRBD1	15	CASSPPGQGSYEQYF	TGTGCCAGCTCTCCTCCGGGACAGGGATCCTACGAGCAGTACTTC
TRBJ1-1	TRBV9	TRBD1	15	CASSVGTGVGTEAFF	TGTGCCAGCAGCGTAGGAACAGGGGTCGGTACTGAAGCTTTCTTT
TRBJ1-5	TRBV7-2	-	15	CASTRFREGNQPQHF	TGTGCCAGCACCCGATTCAGGGAAGGCAATCAGCCCCAGCATTTT
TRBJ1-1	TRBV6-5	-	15	CASGSPGFSNTEAFF	TGTGCCAGCGGCTCCCCGGGGTTCTCGAACACTGAAGCTTTCTTT
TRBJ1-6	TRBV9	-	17	CASSAHGGGANNSPLHF	TGTGCCAGCAGCGCCCACGGAGGGGGGGCTAATAATTCACCCCTCCACTTT
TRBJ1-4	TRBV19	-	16	CASSWSGNKANEKLFF	TGTGCCAGTAGTTGGTCGGGGAATAAGGCTAATGAAAAACTGTTTTTT
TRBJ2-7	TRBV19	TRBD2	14	CASSPGLVTYEQYF	TGTGCCAGTAGTCCTGGACTAGTTACCTACGAGCAGTACTTC
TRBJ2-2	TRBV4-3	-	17	CASSQDGGSANTGELFF	TGCGCCAGCAGCCAAGATGGGGGGAGCGCGAACACCGGGGAGCTGTTTTTT
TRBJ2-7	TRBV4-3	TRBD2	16	CASTPGLAEHSYEQYF	TGCGCCAGCACTCCGGGACTAGCGGAACACTCCTACGAGCAGTACTTC
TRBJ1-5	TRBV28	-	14	CASSWVQGGQPQHF	TGTGCCAGCAGTTGGGTACAGGGCGGCCAGCCCCAGCATTTT